A single sample is the source of the 7 T cell receptor beta chains below, sequenced in a study of blood T cell repertoires in COVID-19. Only in-frame clones appear in the TCRdb table, and some are missing; sequencing was by immunoSEQ multiplex PCR. The sample contains roughly 140,000 clones, around 86% of which appear only once. Specimen: peripheral blood. These receptors originate from a woman of 80 years or more with acute or convalescent COVID-19.

The gene calls are TRBV2 and TRBJ2-5; no firm D call. From germline, CDR1 is SNHLY and CDR2 FYNNEI. The ends were cut back, 6 bases at V and 0 bases at J, with 17 bases in the middle. CDR3 size: 16 residues. CDR3 nucleotides: TGTGCCAGCAGCACATCTACTACCCAGTACCAAGAGACCCAGTACTTC. Protein product: CASSTSTTQYQETQYF.

DNA of the CDR3: TGTGCCAGCAGCTTAGCTCAACAGGGCCACAATCAGCCCCAGCATTTT. This encodes CASSLAQQGHNQPQHF. The rearrangement uses TRBV11-2 and TRBJ1-5; D possibly corresponds to TRBD1 (6 bases). The CDR3 has 16 amino acids. Germline CDR1 SGHAT, CDR2 FQNNGV. Trimming left V 1 base short and J 3 bases short, with 13 bases between.

This clone came up once. The V call is TRBV7-9, the J call TRBJ2-7; 10 nucleotides line up with TRBD1. The CDR3 length is 14 residues. Germline V gene data show CDR1 as SEHNR and CDR2 as FQNEAQ (reference sequence). The V segment lost 1 base and the J segment 4 bases; nucleotides outside the gene matches: 1. The CDR3 loop is CASSLGGQGYEQYF. Here the CDR3 DNA reads TGTGCCAGCAGCTTAGGGGGACAGGGGTACGAGCAGTACTTC.

The chain has TRBV2 and TRBJ2-7, with 10 bases aligning to TRBD2. Germline lookup yields CDR1 SNHLY and CDR2 FYNNEI. V shed 6 bases, J shed 4 bases, and the junction held 6 bases outside the gene matches. The CDR3 extends over 14 amino acids. Here the CDR3 DNA reads TGTGCCAGCAGATCCGGGACTAGCGAGTACGAGCAGTACTTC. This translates into CASRSGTSEYEQYF.

The V and J genes are TRBV27 and TRBJ1-1, with D hard to call. Trimming removed 2 bases at V and 5 bases at J, with 12 bases between. CDR3 length: 14 amino acids. Germline CDR1 is MNHEY and CDR2 is SMNVEV (reference sequence). Here the CDR3 reads CASSLRGPGTEAFF. The CDR3 nucleotides are TGTGCCAGCAGTTTACGAGGTCCGGGAACTGAAGCTTTCTTT.

This clone turned up a few times. Here the CDR3 DNA reads TGCAGCGCTTACAGCACTGAAGCTTTCTTT. It codes for CSAYSTEAFF. V usage is TRBV29-1 and J usage is TRBJ1-1; D ambiguous. CDR3 length: 10 amino acids. With 7 bases removed from V and 4 bases from J, the gap between germline ends came to 7 bases. CDR1 is SQVTM and CDR2 is ANQGSEA in the germline V gene. The full variable domain, completed using reference TRBV29-1 and TRBJ1-1, is SAVISQKPSRDICQRGTSLTIQCQVDSQVTMMFWYRQQPGQSLTLIATANQGSEATYESGFVIDKFPISRPNLTFSTLTVSNMSPEDSSIYLCSAYSTEAFFGQGTRLTVV.

This clone has a handful of counts. The chain uses TRBV11-2 and TRBJ1-1, with D possibly TRBD1 on 5 matching bases. Per the germline V gene, CDR1 is SGHAT and CDR2 is FQNNGV. This CDR3 has 16 amino acids. Trimming took 5 bases from V and 0 from J, leaving 16 bases between them. The CDR3 sequence is CASSPRTTFMNTEAFF. The CDR3 DNA sequence: TGTGCCAGCAGCCCCCGGACAACCTTTATGAACACTGAAGCTTTCTTT.